Included here is one TCR beta chain sequence, with context. Its specificity is unknown. This entry belongs to a study of cytomegalovirus exposure and HLA in healthy donors. Study observations and caveats: Listed as cytomegalovirus-associated were 164 TCR beta chains. High specificity and sensitivity for cytomegalovirus status were reported for the classifier.

The CDR3 is made up of 13 amino acids. In germline, CDR1 is SGHRS, CDR2 YFSETQ. J was trimmed by 3 bases and V by 4 bases; bases with no gene match: 3. Sequencing was performed with immunoSEQ multiplex PCR; in TCRdb, only in-frame clones are kept and a portion is missing. The data hold about 120,000 clones, with more than 75% observed a single time. The sequence derives from a woman in her thirties in good health and CMV-seronegative. The sequenced sample consisted of PBMCs. The V gene is TRBV5-1, the J gene TRBJ2-7, with TRBD1 matching 8 bases. The CDR3 reads CASSITGGYEQYF. CDR3 nucleotide sequence: TGCGCCAGCAGCATAACAGGGGGCTACGAGCAGTACTTC.